Following are 27 T cell receptor beta chains from one sample sequenced in a study of CD8 T cells in Susac syndrome. The RNA, roughly 0.45 to 1 ug, was put through reverse transcription using random hexamers. One entry per CDR3 protein results from TCRdb running MiXCR on the immunoSEQ multiplex PCR reads. The sample carries more than 150,000 distinct CDR3 sequences, about 92% recorded once. The specimen sequenced was CD4+ T cells from PBMCs. The receptors were gathered from a human donor in good health.

The rearrangement links TRBV4-3 to TRBJ2-3; 9 bases line up with TRBD2. The V and J ends lost 3 bases and 0 bases, in that order; junction bases with no gene match: 10. Looked up from germline, CDR1 is LGHNA and CDR2 is YSLEER. The CDR3 sequence is 18 residues long. Here the CDR3 reads CASSQAESGGLSTDTQYF. The CDR3 DNA sequence: TGCGCCAGCAGCCAGGCAGAGAGCGGGGGGCTTAGCACAGATACGCAGTATTTT.

CDR3 bases: TGTGCCAGCTTAAGCGCGCGGGGGGCCCAGGAGACCCAGTACTTC. Protein product: CASLSARGAQETQYF. The J gene is TRBJ2-5, the V gene TRBV7-9; 8 nucleotides line up with TRBD2. With 8 bases clipped from V and 5 bases from J, the junction kept 13 bases outside the gene matches. CDR3 length: 15 residues. Germline-derived CDR1 and CDR2 are SEHNR and FQNEAQ (reference sequence). Complete variable domain (other parts from reference TRBV7-9 and TRBJ2-5): DTGVSQNPRHKITKRGQNVTFRCDPISEHNRLYWYRQTLGQGPEFLTYFQNEAQLEKSRLLSDRFSAERPKGSFSTLEIQRTEQGDSAMYLCASLSARGAQETQYFGPGTRLLVL.

The chain carries TRBV7-2 and TRBJ2-3; no reliable D call. The V gene's germline CDR1 is SGHTA and CDR2 FQGNSA. V dropped 1 base and J dropped 4 bases, with 6 bases sitting between them. The CDR3 has 13 residues. The CDR3 loop reads CASSLGRADTQYF. DNA of the CDR3: TGTGCCAGCAGCTTAGGGCGCGCAGATACGCAGTATTTT.

This clonotype appeared once. This rearrangement joins TRBV19 to TRBJ2-1, with TRBD2 matching over 8 bases. The germline V gene has CDR1 LNHDA and CDR2 SQIVND (reference sequence). This CDR3 is built from 16 residues. The ends lost 5 bases at V and 0 bases at J; junction bases unmatched: 6. CDR3 in amino acids: CASSPQTSGSYNEQFF. Written as DNA, the CDR3 is TGTGCCAGTAGTCCCCAAACTAGCGGCTCCTACAATGAGCAGTTCTTC. The full variable domain, its missing parts supplied by reference TRBV19 and TRBJ2-1, is DGGITQSPKYLFRKEGQNVTLSCEQNLNHDAMYWYRQDPGQGLRLIYYSQIVNDFQKGDIAEGYSVSREKKESFPLTVTSAQKNPTAFYLCASSPQTSGSYNEQFFGPGTRLTVL.

J is TRBJ2-1 and V is TRBV2; D gene ambiguous. V lost 4 bases and J 3 bases, leaving 16 bases between the germline ends. Germline CDR1 SNHLY, CDR2 FYNNEI. The CDR3 is 16 amino acids. CDR3 in DNA: TGTGCCAGCAGTGGACGTCAGTCCCACGGCTACAATGAGCAGTTCTTC. It yields the protein CASSGRQSHGYNEQFF. Full variable domain (remainder filled in from reference TRBV2 and TRBJ2-1): EPEVTQTPSHQVTQMGQEVILRCVPISNHLYFYWYRQILGQKVEFLVSFYNNEISEKSEIFDDQFSVERPDGSNFTLKIRSTKLEDSAMYFCASSGRQSHGYNEQFFGPGTRLTVL.

This sequence joins TRBV12-3 or TRBV12-4 and TRBJ1-5; possibly TRBD1 for D (5 bases). V shed 3 bases and J shed 3 bases, with 6 bases lying between them. The CDR3 has 13 residues. The DNA of the CDR3 is TGTGCCAGCAGTTTCAGGGCCAATCAGCCCCAGCATTTT. As protein: CASSFRANQPQHF.

The CDR3 nucleotides are TGCGCCAGCAGCCAAGAACCGGCGGCGGGAAACACCATATATTTT. Translating gives CASSQEPAAGNTIYF. The chain joins TRBV4-1 to TRBJ1-3, with no clear D. Germline CDR1 is MGHRA and CDR2 is YSYEKL. V lost 0 bases and J lost 4, with 10 bases in between. This CDR3 spans 15 amino acids.

This clonotype came up once. This chain links TRBV6-5 with TRBJ2-7, with D possibly matching TRBD1 (6 bases). This CDR3 contains 14 residues. Trimming left V 4 bases short and J 2 bases short, with 12 bases between. The germline V gene encodes CDR1 MNHEY and CDR2 SVGAGI. CDR3 amino acids: CASSFNTGPYEQYF. CDR3 coding DNA: TGTGCCAGCAGTTTTAACACAGGGCCCTACGAGCAGTACTTC.

In its sample, this clonotype was seen a few times. The V gene is TRBV28, the J gene TRBJ2-7; TRBD1 matches 7 bases. With 6 bases clipped from V and 1 base from J, the junction kept 3 bases outside the gene matches. This CDR3 comprises 13 residues. Germline V lookup: CDR1 MDHEN, CDR2 SYDVKM. The CDR3 loop reads CASSPGQSYEQYF. The CDR3 region has the DNA TGTGCCAGCAGCCCGGGACAGTCCTACGAGCAGTACTTC.

CDR3 nucleotides: TGTGCCAGCAGTTCCCATAGCAATCAGCCCCAGCATTTT. Translation: CASSSHSNQPQHF. The gene calls are TRBV6-4 and TRBJ1-5; D unresolved. V lost 5 bases and J lost 0, with 5 bases in between. CDR1 MRHNA and CDR2 SNTAGT come from the germline V gene. The CDR3 contains 13 residues.

V is TRBV7-9 and J is TRBJ2-1, with unresolved D. This CDR3 spans 11 amino acids. The V end lost 7 bases, the J end lost 10 bases, and 11 bases lay between the germline ends. Germline lookup yields CDR1 SEHNR and CDR2 FQNEAQ (reference sequence). The CDR3 loop is CASTISREQFF. The CDR3 bases are TGTGCCAGCACCATTAGCAGGGAGCAGTTCTTC.

The rearrangement joins TRBV9 to TRBJ1-2; 7 bases align to TRBD1. CDR3 length equals 14 residues. J was trimmed by 1 base and V by 4 bases; bases with no gene match: 4. Germline loops: CDR1 SGDLS, CDR2 YYNGEE. This CDR3 is CASSSQGNNYGYTF. Written as DNA, the CDR3 is TGTGCCAGCAGCTCACAGGGGAATAACTATGGCTACACCTTC.

This chain joins TRBV4-3 and TRBJ2-3; weak D call: TRBD2 (6 bases). This CDR3 is 20 amino acids long. The germline V gene has CDR1 LGHNA and CDR2 YSLEER. Trimming took off 1 base at V and 4 bases at J, with 27 bases between the two ends. CDR3 in DNA: TGCGCCAGCAGCCAAGCCGAATACCCCCGGGGAGCAGGAGGGGCAGATACGCAGTATTTT. Protein sequence: CASSQAEYPRGAGGADTQYF.

The chain links TRBV7-2 to TRBJ2-2; TRBD2 agrees at 9 bases. The J segment lost 7 bases and the V segment lost 3 bases, leaving 9 bases of the junction unmatched. There are 16 residues in the CDR3. The V gene's germline CDR1 is SGHTA and CDR2 FQGNSA. The chain's CDR3 is CASSFRRGGRVGELFF. The CDR3 DNA reads as TGTGCCAGCAGCTTTAGGCGGGGGGGCCGAGTCGGGGAGCTGTTTTTT. Full variable domain (outside the CDR3, taken from reference TRBV7-2 and TRBJ2-2): GAGVSQSPSNKVTEKGKDVELRCDPISGHTALYWYRQSLGQGLEFLIYFQGNSAPDKSGLPSDRFSAERTGGSVSTLTIQRTQQEDSAVYLCASSFRRGGRVGELFFGEGSRLTVL.

The rearrangement links TRBV18 to TRBJ1-1; D is unclear. The CDR3 runs to 13 residues. The V end lost 2 bases, the J end lost 5 bases, and 9 bases lay between the germline ends. Germline-derived CDR1 and CDR2 are KGHSH and LQKENI. The CDR3 DNA reads as TGTGCCAGCTCACCATTGGAATGGACTGAAGCTTTCTTT. Protein sequence: CASSPLEWTEAFF. The full variable domain, rest sourced from reference TRBV18 and TRBJ1-1, is NAGVMQNPRHLVRRRGQEARLRCSPMKGHSHVYWYRQLPEEGLKFMVYLQKENIIDESGMPKERFSAEFPKEGPSILRIQQVVRGDSAAYFCASSPLEWTEAFFGQGTRLTVV.

The chain has TRBV5-4 and TRBJ2-1; TRBD2 is a possible D gene (5 bases). V was cut by 7 bases and J by 0 bases, with 11 bases left in between. Germline CDR1 SGHNT, CDR2 YYREEE (reference sequence). The CDR3 is 14 residues long. For the CDR3, the DNA is TGTGCCAGCGGTACGGGGAACTCCTACAATGAGCAGTTCTTC. It yields the protein CASGTGNSYNEQFF. Drawing the rest from reference TRBV5-4 and TRBJ2-1, the complete variable domain is ETGVTQSPTHLIKTRGQQVTLRCSSQSGHNTVSWYQQALGQGPQFIFQYYREEENGRGNFPPRFSGLQFPNYSSELNVNALELDDSALYLCASGTGNSYNEQFFGPGTRLTVL.

This chain joins TRBV7-8 and TRBJ1-1, with D unclear. With 2 bases removed from V and 2 bases from J, the gap between germline ends came to 9 bases. The CDR3 has 14 residues. Germline V gives CDR1 SGHVS, CDR2 FQNEAQ. CDR3 in DNA: TGTGCCAGCAGCTTATCAGTCGGAAACACTGAAGCTTTCTTT. Its translation is CASSLSVGNTEAFF.

The chain links TRBV11-2 to TRBJ2-3, with 9 bases aligning to TRBD1. The junction had 2 bases not matched to a gene; V was cut back by 5 bases and J by 2 bases. Germline V gene sequence: CDR1 SGHAT, CDR2 FQNNGV. The CDR3 spans 14 residues. The CDR3 loop reads CASSRDRVTDTQYF. CDR3 coding DNA: TGTGCCAGCAGCCGGGACAGGGTCACAGATACGCAGTATTTT.

This chain uses TRBV6-6 with TRBJ2-7, with 7 nucleotides matching TRBD1. This CDR3 comprises 14 residues. Trimming removed 0 bases from V and 4 bases from J; junction bases left unmatched: 3. Germline CDR1 reads MNHNY; CDR2 reads SVGAGI (reference sequence). CDR3 sequence: CASSYSGTAYEQYF. CDR3 coding DNA: TGTGCCAGCAGTTACTCAGGGACAGCGTACGAGCAGTACTTC.

The gene calls are TRBV20-1 and TRBJ2-6; 11 positions match TRBD1. Looked up from germline, CDR1 is DFQATT and CDR2 is SNEGSKA (reference sequence). This CDR3 is built from 14 residues. V shed 5 bases and J 4 bases; nucleotides not matched to a gene: 1. The CDR3 nucleotides read TGCAGTGCTGGACAGGGGGCCGGGGCCAACGTCCTGACTTTC. Protein sequence: CSAGQGAGANVLTF.

The chain links TRBV5-6 to TRBJ2-5, with 12 bases identical to TRBD2. Germline values: CDR1 SGHDT, CDR2 YYEEEE. V shed 1 base and J 5 bases; nucleotides not matched to a gene: 9. This CDR3 has 17 residues. This chain's CDR3 is CASSLRPSGRALETQYF. The CDR3 DNA reads as TGTGCCAGCAGCTTGCGCCCTAGCGGGAGGGCCCTGGAGACCCAGTACTTC.

The chain links TRBV10-3 to TRBJ2-5, with D perhaps TRBD1 (5 bases). This CDR3 spans 12 amino acids. Germline V lookup: CDR1 ENHRY, CDR2 SYGVKD. V dropped 8 bases and J dropped 3 bases, with 10 bases sitting between them. DNA of the CDR3: TGTGCCATCGGGCCCAGGGAAGAGACCCAGTACTTC. Translated, it gives CAIGPREETQYF.

The V and J genes are TRBV7-3 and TRBJ2-7, with D perhaps matching TRBD2 (5 bases). This CDR3 has 13 amino acids. V lost 0 bases to trimming and J lost 9 bases, with 12 bases between them. Germline CDR1 is SGHTA and CDR2 is FQGTGA. CDR3 DNA: TGTGCCAGCAGCTTAACGGAAGGAGGCGCGCAGTACTTC. Its protein product is CASSLTEGGAQYF.

V is TRBV3-1 and J is TRBJ1-5, with D perhaps matching TRBD1 (5 bases). Trimming took 1 base from V and 3 from J, leaving 13 bases between them. The germline V gene has CDR1 LGHDT and CDR2 YNNKEL (reference sequence). This CDR3 is built from 16 residues. This CDR3 is CASSQGVQGINQPQHF. The DNA for the CDR3 is TGTGCCAGCAGCCAAGGTGTGCAGGGTATCAATCAGCCCCAGCATTTT.

The rearrangement uses TRBV14 and TRBJ2-1; 7 bases match TRBD2. With 6 bases clipped from V and 0 bases from J, the junction kept 8 bases outside the gene matches. The CDR3 totals 16 residues. In germline, CDR1 is SGHDN, CDR2 FVKESK. The CDR3 nucleotides are TGTGCCAGCAGGCCCGGCGGGGGACTCTCCTACAATGAGCAGTTCTTC. Its protein is CASRPGGGLSYNEQFF.

The CDR3 region is CASSVEDRTGISYGYTF. The CDR3 coding sequence is TGTGCCAGCAGCGTAGAAGATAGGACAGGCATCAGTTATGGCTACACCTTC. This chain uses TRBV9 with TRBJ1-2; 7 nucleotides agree with TRBD1. There are 17 residues in the CDR3. CDR1 is SGDLS, CDR2 YYNGEE, per germline. The ends lost 0 bases at V and 5 bases at J; junction bases unmatched: 13.

The CDR3 here is CSARRPGGNTEAFF. The DNA for the CDR3 is TGCAGTGCTAGAAGGCCAGGAGGGAACACTGAAGCTTTCTTT. This chain connects TRBV20-1 to TRBJ1-1; no reliable D call. The CDR3 is 14 amino acids. Germline V CDR1 and CDR2: DFQATT, SNEGSKA (reference sequence). V gave up 2 bases and J gave up 1 base, with 11 bases separating them.